A few counts support the clone carrying this T cell receptor (beta chain). Its specificity is not known. The data stem from a study of beta chain features in type 1 diabetes. Findings and caveats of the study: Across patients, naive, central memory and Treg TCRB repertoires exhibited apparently greater similarity than was observed across healthy donors. HLA influence on TCRB rearrangement stayed unresolved here. Type 1 diabetes patients had moderately but significantly shorter TCRB CDR3s in all four CD4+ subsets.

The CDR3 extends over 16 amino acids. CDR1 is SGDLS, CDR2 YYNGEE, per germline. Trimming took 4 bases from V and 9 from J; bases not matched to a gene: 10. Sorting that relied on CD45RO/CCR7/CD25/CD127/CD95/CD27 yielded CD4+ naive, central memory, regulatory and stem cell-like memory cells. Investigators reverse transcribed all isolated RNA, so they sequenced expressed TCRB transcripts. Only in-frame clones appear in the TCRdb table, and some are missing; sequencing was by immunoSEQ multiplex PCR. This sample has about 400,000 clones, with 10% to 15% found just once. Sequenced: naive CD4+ T cells from blood. The origin of this receptor is a woman under 30 with type 1 diabetes. The chain couples TRBV9 to TRBJ2-2; 12 nucleotides line up with TRBD2. CDR3 DNA sequence: TGTGCCAGCAGCCTCGGGCTAGCGGGAGGGTTCCGGGAGCTGTTTTTT. This translates into CASSLGLAGGFRELFF.